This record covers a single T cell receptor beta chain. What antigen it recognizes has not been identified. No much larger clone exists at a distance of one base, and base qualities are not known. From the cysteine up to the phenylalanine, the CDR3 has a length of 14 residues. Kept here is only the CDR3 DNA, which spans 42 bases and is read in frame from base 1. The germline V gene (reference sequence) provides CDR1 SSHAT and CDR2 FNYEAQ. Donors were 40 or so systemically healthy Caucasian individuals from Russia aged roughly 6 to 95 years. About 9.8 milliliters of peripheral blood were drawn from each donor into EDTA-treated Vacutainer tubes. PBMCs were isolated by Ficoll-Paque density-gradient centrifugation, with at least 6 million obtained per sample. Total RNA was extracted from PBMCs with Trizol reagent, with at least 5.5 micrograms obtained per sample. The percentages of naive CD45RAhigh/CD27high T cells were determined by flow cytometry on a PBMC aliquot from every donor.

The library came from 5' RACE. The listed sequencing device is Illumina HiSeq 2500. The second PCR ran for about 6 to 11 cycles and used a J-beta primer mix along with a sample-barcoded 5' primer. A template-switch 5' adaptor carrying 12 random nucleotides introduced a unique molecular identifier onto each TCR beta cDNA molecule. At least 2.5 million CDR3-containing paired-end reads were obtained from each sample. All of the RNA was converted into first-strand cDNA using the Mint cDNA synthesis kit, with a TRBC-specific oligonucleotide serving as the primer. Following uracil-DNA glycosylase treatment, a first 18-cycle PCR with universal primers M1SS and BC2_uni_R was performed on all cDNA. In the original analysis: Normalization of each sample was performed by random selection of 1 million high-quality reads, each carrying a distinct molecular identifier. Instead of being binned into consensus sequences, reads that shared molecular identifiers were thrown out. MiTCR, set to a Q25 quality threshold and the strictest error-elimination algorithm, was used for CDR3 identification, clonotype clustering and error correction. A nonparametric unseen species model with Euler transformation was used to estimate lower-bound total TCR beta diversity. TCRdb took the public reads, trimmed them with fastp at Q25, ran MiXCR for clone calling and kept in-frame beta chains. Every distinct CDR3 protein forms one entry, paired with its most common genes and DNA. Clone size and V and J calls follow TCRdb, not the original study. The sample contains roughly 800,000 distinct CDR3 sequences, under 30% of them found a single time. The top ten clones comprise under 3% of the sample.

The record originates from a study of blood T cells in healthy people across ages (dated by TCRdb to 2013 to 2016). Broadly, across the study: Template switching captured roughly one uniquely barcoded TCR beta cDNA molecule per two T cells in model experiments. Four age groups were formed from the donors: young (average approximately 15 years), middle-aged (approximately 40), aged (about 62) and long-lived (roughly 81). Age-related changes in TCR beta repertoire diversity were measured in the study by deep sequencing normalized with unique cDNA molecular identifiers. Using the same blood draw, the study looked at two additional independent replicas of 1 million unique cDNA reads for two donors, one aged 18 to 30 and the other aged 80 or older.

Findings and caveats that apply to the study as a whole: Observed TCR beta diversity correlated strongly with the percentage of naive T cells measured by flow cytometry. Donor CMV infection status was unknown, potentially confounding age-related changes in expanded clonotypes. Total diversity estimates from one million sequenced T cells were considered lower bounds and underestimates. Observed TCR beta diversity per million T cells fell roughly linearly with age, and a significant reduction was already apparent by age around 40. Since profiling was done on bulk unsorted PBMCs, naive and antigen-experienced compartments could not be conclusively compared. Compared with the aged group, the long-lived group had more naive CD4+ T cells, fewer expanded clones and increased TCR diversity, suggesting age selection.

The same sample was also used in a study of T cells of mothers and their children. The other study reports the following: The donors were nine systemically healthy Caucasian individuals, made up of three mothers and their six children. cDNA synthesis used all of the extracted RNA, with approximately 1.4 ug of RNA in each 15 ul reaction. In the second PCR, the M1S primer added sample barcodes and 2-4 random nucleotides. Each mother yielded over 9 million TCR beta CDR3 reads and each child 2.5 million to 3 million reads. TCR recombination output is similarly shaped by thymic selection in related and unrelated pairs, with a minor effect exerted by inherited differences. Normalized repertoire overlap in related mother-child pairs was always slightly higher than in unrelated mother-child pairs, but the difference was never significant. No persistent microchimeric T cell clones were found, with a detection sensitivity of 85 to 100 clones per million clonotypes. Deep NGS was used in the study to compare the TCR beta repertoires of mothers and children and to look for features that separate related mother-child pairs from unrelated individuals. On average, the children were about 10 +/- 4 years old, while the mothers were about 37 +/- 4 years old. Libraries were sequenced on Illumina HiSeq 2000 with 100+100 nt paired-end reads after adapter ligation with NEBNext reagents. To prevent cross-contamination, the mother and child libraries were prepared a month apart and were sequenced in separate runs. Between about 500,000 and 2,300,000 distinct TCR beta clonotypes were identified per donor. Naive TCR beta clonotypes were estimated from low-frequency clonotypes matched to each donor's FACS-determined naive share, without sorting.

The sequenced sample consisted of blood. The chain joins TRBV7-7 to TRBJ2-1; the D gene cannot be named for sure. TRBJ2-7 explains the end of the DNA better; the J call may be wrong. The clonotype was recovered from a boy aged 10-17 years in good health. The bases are TGTGCCAGCAGCCGAACCCTAGGCTCCTACGAGCAGTACTTC. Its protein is CASSRTLGSYEQYF.